There are a few counts of the clone carrying this TCR beta chain. Its cognate antigen is unknown. The sequence runs out 3 residues before the end of the CDR3; the remainder is reconstructed from the germline J gene. Caucasian heritage predominated among both patients and controls. This record belongs to a study of T cell clonality in common variable immunodeficiency. General study results and limits: Common variable immunodeficiency TCR beta sequences reportedly had fewer deletions and N-nucleotide insertions. Links between repertoire features and CVID complications were heterogeneity-limited. TCRbeta clonality was increased in CVID versus healthy controls.

CVID and control samples used equivalent genomic DNA input. Sequencing used immunoSEQ multiplex PCR; TCRdb keeps in-frame clones, though not all of them. The profile covers about 34,000 clones, none occurring a single time. V gave up 6 bases and J gave up 4 bases, with 19 bases separating them. This CDR3 has 16 amino acids. Germline V gene sequence: CDR1 LNHDA, CDR2 SQIVND (reference sequence). The receptor's source is a human donor with common variable immunodeficiency. This chain links TRBV19 with TRBJ2-1; tentatively, D is TRBD2 (6 bases). Specimen: peripheral blood mononuclear cells. The CDR3 sequence is CASSPWGRSGYNEQFF. CDR3 bases read: TGTGCCAGTAGCCCCTGGGGCCGGAGCGGGTACAATGAG.